A selection of T cell receptor beta chains follows, all from one sample in a study of T-cell reconstitution after alpha-beta-depleted transplantation in children. TCRdb passed the PCR reads through MiXCR, listing each CDR3 protein once. The sample consists of 240,000 or so distinct CDR3 sequences, 6.5% to 9% of them appearing once. This sample comprised PBMCs, mostly from graft donor cells, obtained 180 days after TCRalphabeta/CD19-depleted stem cell transplant. These receptor sequences come from a male patient under 18 who had a stem cell transplant for acute lymphoblastic leukemia, so the T cells may come from the graft donor. The CDR3 runs from the conserved cysteine through the conserved F or W. Each record gives: V gene, clone size, J gene, D gene, CDR3 protein, CDR3 DNA. A D gene is named only where the DNA matches it firmly. Only part of the rows carry a size: once, few, many, or a class if the clone is expanded.

>TRBV5-4|many|TRBJ2-2|NA
CASSLDGSGRNTGELFF
TGTGCCAGCAGCTTAGACGGGTCGGGACGGAACACCGGGGAGCTGTTTTTT
>TRBV20-1|many|TRBJ2-4|TRBD2
CSARSSGRAGDIQYF
TGCAGTGCCAGATCCAGCGGGAGGGCCGGGGACATTCAGTACTTC
>TRBV4-1|many|TRBJ2-5|TRBD2
CASSQENSGGFGGTQYF
TGCGCCAGCAGCCAAGAAAATAGCGGGGGGTTCGGGGGGACCCAGTACTTC
>TRBV28|many|TRBJ1-6|TRBD1
CASSFPATGGSPLHF
TGTGCCAGCAGTTTTCCGGCGACAGGGGGTTCACCCCTCCACTTT
>TRBV6-5|many|TRBJ2-4|NA
CASMGKNIQYF
TGTGCCAGCATGGGCAAAAACATTCAGTACTTC
>TRBV10-3|many|TRBJ2-7|NA
CAIKGSGTYEQYF
TGTGCCATCAAGGGTAGCGGTACCTACGAGCAGTACTTC
>TRBV28|many|TRBJ1-2|TRBD1
CASRLPGTGPTYGYTF
TGTGCCAGCAGGCTGCCAGGGACAGGCCCAACCTATGGCTACACCTTC
>TRBV20-1|many|TRBJ2-1|NA
CSASRGSSSYNEQFF
TGCAGTGCTTCTAGGGGGTCGAGCTCCTACAATGAGCAGTTCTTC
>TRBV18|NA|TRBJ1-1|NA
CASGRGENTEAFF
TGTGCCAGCGGACGAGGGGAGAACACTGAAGCTTTCTTT
>TRBV6-2/TRBV6-3|many|TRBJ2-7|NA
CASSYSDFYEQYF
TGTGCCAGCAGTTATTCGGATTTCTACGAGCAGTACTTC
>TRBV6-5|many|TRBJ2-2|TRBD2
CASSYSGLADTGELFF
TGTGCCAGCAGTTACTCCGGCCTAGCGGACACCGGGGAGCTGTTTTTT
>TRBV13|NA|TRBJ2-7|TRBD2
CASSLLAGVPEQYF
TGTGCCAGCAGCCTACTCGCGGGAGTCCCAGAGCAGTACTTC
>TRBV12-3/TRBV12-4|few|TRBJ1-2|NA
CASSLEGRPRGYTF
TGTGCCAGCAGTTTGGAGGGACGGCCTCGTGGCTACACCTTC
>TRBV14|many|TRBJ2-7|TRBD2
CASSLGLAGAEAYEQYF
TGTGCCAGCAGCCTGGGACTAGCGGGAGCGGAGGCCTACGAGCAGTACTTC
>TRBV5-1|many|TRBJ1-4|NA
CASSLTGSLVATNEKLFF
TGCGCCAGCAGCTTGACAGGGAGCCTCGTTGCAACTAATGAAAAACTGTTTTTT
>TRBV24-1|many|TRBJ2-2|TRBD1
CATRGQGAGGELFF
TGTGCCACCAGAGGACAGGGGGCAGGCGGGGAGCTGTTTTTT